Listed below are T cell receptor beta chains from one sample, sequenced in a study of T cell responses to AZD1222 COVID-19 vaccine. Clones were read by immunoSEQ multiplex PCR, and TCRdb kept only the in-frame ones, dropping some. The sample includes around 91,000 clones, about 88% seen only once; the top ten take about 19%. This material consisted of peripheral blood, taken on day 0 of AZD1222 vaccination. The receptors derive from an adult in good health. CDR3s include the opening cysteine and the closing phenylalanine or tryptophan. The order of the fields is V gene, clone size, J gene, D gene, CDR3 DNA, CDR3 protein. D genes are given only for firm matches. Clone size is stated in some rows and not others, as once, few, many or a class when expanded.

TRBV7-2	NA	TRBJ1-5	NA	TGTGCCAGCAGCTTAGACCGAAACAGGGTGCATTTT	CASSLDRNRVHF
TRBV5-1	NA	TRBJ2-2	NA	TGCGCCAGCAGCTTCTCTCCTGACGGGAAGGAGCTGTTTTTT	CASSFSPDGKELFF
TRBV28	NA	TRBJ1-3	TRBD1	TGTGCCAGCAGTGGGGACAGGGTAGTTTATAGAAACACCATATATTTT	CASSGDRVVYRNTIYF
TRBV7-2	NA	TRBJ1-2	NA	TGTGCCAGCAGCTCCCAACGCACTAACTATGGCTACACCTTC	CASSSQRTNYGYTF
TRBV27	once	TRBJ2-7	NA	TGTGCCAGCAGTCACCCGACAGGAGGAGCCTACGAGCAGTACTTC	CASSHPTGGAYEQYF
TRBV7-2	NA	TRBJ2-1	TRBD2	TGTGCCAGCAGCTTATGGGGGACTAGCGGAAATGAGCAGTTCTTC	CASSLWGTSGNEQFF
TRBV6-5	NA	TRBJ1-3	NA	TGTGCCACCAGTCAGGGTACTGGAAACACCATATATTTT	CATSQGTGNTIYF
TRBV20-1	NA	TRBJ1-1	TRBD1	TGCAGTGCTATCTCAGGGGGGGAAGCTTTCTTT	CSAISGGEAFF
TRBV6-2/TRBV6-3	NA	TRBJ1-1	NA	TGTGCCAGCAGTGAGAGGACAGAGAACACTGAAGCTTTCTTT	CASSERTENTEAFF
TRBV6-2/TRBV6-3	NA	TRBJ2-6	TRBD1	TGTGCCAGCAGCCCGGGACAGGGCTTCTCTGGGGCCAACGTCCTGACTTTC	CASSPGQGFSGANVLTF
TRBV4-1	few	TRBJ1-4	NA	TGCGCCAGCAGCCAATGGAAGCGTGAAAAACTGTTTTTT	CASSQWKREKLFF
TRBV7-3	once	TRBJ2-3	TRBD1	TGTGCCAGCAGCCGGGACAGCGCACCCCTAGGGCAGTATTTT	CASSRDSAPLGQYF
TRBV5-1	once	TRBJ2-7	NA	TGCGCCAGCAGCTTGGACGGGAGTTACTCCTACGAGCAGTACTTC	CASSLDGSYSYEQYF
TRBV19	NA	TRBJ2-7	NA	TGTGCCAGTAGTATATCGGTCAGGGTTTACGAGCAGTACTTC	CASSISVRVYEQYF
TRBV27	NA	TRBJ1-2	NA	TGTGCCAGCAGCTCTAGGTTGTCATCTAACTATGGCTACACCTTC	CASSSRLSSNYGYTF
TRBV11-2	NA	TRBJ1-4	NA	TGTGCCAGCAGCCCCCGAGGGAACGAAAAACTGTTTTTT	CASSPRGNEKLFF
TRBV5-1	NA	TRBJ1-1	NA	TGCGCCAGCAGCTTTTCCCTCAGGGCGAGTGCGAACACTGAAGCTTTCTTT	CASSFSLRASANTEAFF
TRBV21-1	NA	TRBJ1-4	NA	TGTGCCAGCAGCAACCTCGTAGGGCCTTTTGAAAAACTGTTTTTT	CASSNLVGPFEKLFF
TRBV19	NA	TRBJ1-2	NA	TGTGCCAGTACCCTAAATGCGGGCGGGTATGGCTACACCTTC	CASTLNAGGYGYTF
TRBV11-3	NA	TRBJ1-5	NA	TGTGCCAGCAGCCGACCACAGGGCGTCGGGCCCCAGCATTTT	CASSRPQGVGPQHF
TRBV21-1	NA	TRBJ2-1	NA	TGTGCCAGCAGCGCTTGTCTAGCGGGACGCTCCTACAATGAGCAGTTCTTC	CASSACLAGRSYNEQFF
TRBV2	once	TRBJ2-2	TRBD1	TGTGCCAGCAGACCACCAACAGGGGGCGCATTCACCGGGGAGCTGTTTTTT	CASRPPTGGAFTGELFF
TRBV4-3	NA	TRBJ2-5	TRBD1	TGCGCCAGCAGCTTACAGGGGGTGGGGGAGACCCAGTACTTC	CASSLQGVGETQYF
TRBV6-4	NA	TRBJ1-2	TRBD1	TGTGCCAGCAGTCAGGACAGGAGAAGCGGCTACACCTTC	CASSQDRRSGYTF
TRBV27	NA	TRBJ1-1	NA	TGTGCCAGCAGTCCCCACGAGGGTGAAAGTGCTTTCTTT	CASSPHEGESAFF
TRBV5-4	NA	TRBJ2-3	TRBD1	TGTGCCAGCAGCACCCCGGGACAGGGGGCCGGAGATACGCAGTATTTT	CASSTPGQGAGDTQYF
TRBV4-2	NA	TRBJ1-4	NA	TGTGCCAGCAGCCAAAACTCAGGGCGTAATGAAAAACTGTTTTTT	CASSQNSGRNEKLFF
TRBV12-3/TRBV12-4	NA	TRBJ1-3	NA	TGTGCCAGCAGTTATAGCGGGGAGGACACCAGGTCGTTT	CASSYSGEDTRSF
TRBV28	NA	TRBJ1-1	NA	TGTGCCAGCAGTTCCCTCGCCCCGAGGACTGAAGCTTTCTTT	CASSSLAPRTEAFF
TRBV6-6	NA	TRBJ1-5	NA	TGTGCCAGCAGTTACTCGAAGGGGGGAGGCAATCAGCCCCAGCATTTT	CASSYSKGGGNQPQHF
TRBV11-2	NA	TRBJ2-7	NA	TGTGCCAGCAGCTTAGATAAATGGGACGAGCAGTACTTC	CASSLDKWDEQYF
TRBV18	NA	TRBJ2-5	NA	TGTGCCAGCTCACCAGGGTTCCAAGAGACCCAGTACTTC	CASSPGFQETQYF
TRBV29-1	NA	TRBJ2-1	NA	TGCAGCGGGAGGTTGGGGGGGCGCATGTACAATGAGCAGTTCTTC	CSGRLGGRMYNEQFF
TRBV11-2	NA	TRBJ1-1	NA	TGTGCCAGCAGCTTAGACCGGACGGGCGTCGGCACTGAAGCTTTCTTT	CASSLDRTGVGTEAFF
TRBV28	NA	TRBJ2-7	NA	TGTGCCAGCAGTTTAAGGGAGAAGCAGTACTTC	CASSLREKQYF
TRBV6-2/TRBV6-3	few	TRBJ1-1	NA	TGTGCCAGCAGTACCGGGACGTGGGCTTTCTTT	CASSTGTWAFF
TRBV7-8	NA	TRBJ1-5	TRBD1	TGTGCCAGCAGCCCCGAATGGGGACAGCGGCCCCAGCATTTT	CASSPEWGQRPQHF
TRBV19	NA	TRBJ1-2	NA	TGTGCCAGTTCCCTTGGGGGGTCCTATGGCTACACCTTC	CASSLGGSYGYTF
TRBV7-2	NA	TRBJ2-5	TRBD1	TGTGCCAGCAGCTTTAGGACAGGGCAAGAGACCCAGTACTTC	CASSFRTGQETQYF
TRBV18	NA	TRBJ1-3	TRBD1	TGTGCCAGCTCACCGCGGGGACAGGGGACTGGAAACACCATATATTTT	CASSPRGQGTGNTIYF